A selection of T cell receptor beta chains follows, all from one sample in a study of cytomegalovirus exposure and HLA in healthy donors. TCRdb keeps only in-frame clones here, not all; method: immunoSEQ multiplex PCR. The top ten clones hold 1.4% of a sample with about 160,000 clones, roughly 80% of them seen once. Input material: PBMCs. The source of these receptors is a woman aged 25 to 39 in good health and CMV-seronegative. Each CDR3 is given with its conserved first and last residue. A D gene is named only where the DNA matches it firmly. The listing skips clone size in some rows; elsewhere it reads once, few, many or a size class.

d_call: TRBD2
cdr3_length: 16
clone_size: -
j_call: TRBJ2-1
v_call: TRBV10-3
cdr3_nt: TGTGCCATCAGTGAGATCCTAGCGGGGGGGTGGAATGAGCAGTTCTTC
cdr3_aa: CAISEILAGGWNEQFF

d_call: -
cdr3_length: 14
clone_size: -
j_call: TRBJ1-4
v_call: TRBV5-1
cdr3_nt: TGCGCCAGCAGCTTCGGGACAAGGAATGAAAAACTGTTTTTT
cdr3_aa: CASSFGTRNEKLFF

d_call: TRBD1
cdr3_length: 14
clone_size: once
j_call: TRBJ1-1
v_call: TRBV5-4
cdr3_nt: TGTGCCAGCAGCCCGACAGGGGGGAACACTGAAGCTTTCTTT
cdr3_aa: CASSPTGGNTEAFF

d_call: TRBD1
cdr3_length: 15
clone_size: once
j_call: TRBJ2-2
v_call: TRBV12-5
cdr3_nt: TGTGCTAGTGGTTTGGTACAGGGGGACACCGGGGAGCTGTTTTTT
cdr3_aa: CASGLVQGDTGELFF

d_call: -
cdr3_length: 13
clone_size: once
j_call: TRBJ1-2
v_call: TRBV7-8
cdr3_nt: TGTGCCAGCAGCCCATGGGACTCCCGCGGTTACACCTTC
cdr3_aa: CASSPWDSRGYTF

d_call: -
cdr3_length: 17
clone_size: -
j_call: TRBJ1-3
v_call: TRBV7-2
cdr3_nt: TGTGCCAGCAGCTTGGATGGACAGAGTCACTCTGGAAACACCATATATTTT
cdr3_aa: CASSLDGQSHSGNTIYF

d_call: -
cdr3_length: 13
clone_size: -
j_call: TRBJ1-1
v_call: TRBV7-9
cdr3_nt: TGTGCCAGCAGCGCCCCGAGAGTGGGAGGCGCTTTCTTT
cdr3_aa: CASSAPRVGGAFF

d_call: TRBD1
cdr3_length: 15
clone_size: -
j_call: TRBJ1-1
v_call: TRBV18
cdr3_nt: TGTGCCAGCTCGCCTCCGGCGGCAGGGGGTACTGAAGCTTTCTTT
cdr3_aa: CASSPPAAGGTEAFF

d_call: -
cdr3_length: 14
clone_size: once
j_call: TRBJ2-7
v_call: TRBV2
cdr3_nt: TGTGCCAGCCGGAAGCGGGACATTCCCTACGAGCAGTACTTC
cdr3_aa: CASRKRDIPYEQYF

d_call: -
cdr3_length: 18
clone_size: once
j_call: TRBJ2-5
v_call: TRBV15
cdr3_nt: TGTGCCACCAGCAGAGATCCCCTGAGGGGGGGTCCTTCAGAGACCCAGTACTTC
cdr3_aa: CATSRDPLRGGPSETQYF

d_call: TRBD1
cdr3_length: 16
clone_size: few
j_call: TRBJ1-2
v_call: TRBV5-1
cdr3_nt: TGCGCCAGCAGCTTCCCCGGGACAGGGGGGAACTATGGCTACACCTTC
cdr3_aa: CASSFPGTGGNYGYTF

d_call: -
cdr3_length: 14
clone_size: -
j_call: TRBJ2-5
v_call: TRBV7-8
cdr3_nt: TGTGCCAGCAGCTTAGATGCGACAGGAGAGACCCAGTACTTC
cdr3_aa: CASSLDATGETQYF

d_call: -
cdr3_length: 16
clone_size: -
j_call: TRBJ1-5
v_call: TRBV4-1
cdr3_nt: TGCGCCAGCAGCCTATCTAGTAGGTCGGGCAATCAGCCCCAGCATTTT
cdr3_aa: CASSLSSRSGNQPQHF

d_call: TRBD2
cdr3_length: 16
clone_size: -
j_call: TRBJ2-3
v_call: TRBV18
cdr3_nt: TGTGCCAGCTCACTTCAGCGGGGAGCTAGCACAGATACGCAGTATTTT
cdr3_aa: CASSLQRGASTDTQYF

d_call: -
cdr3_length: 14
clone_size: -
j_call: TRBJ1-3
v_call: TRBV15
cdr3_nt: TGTGCCACCAGCAATCCCCTCTCTGGAAACACCATATATTTT
cdr3_aa: CATSNPLSGNTIYF

d_call: -
cdr3_length: 14
clone_size: -
j_call: TRBJ1-1
v_call: TRBV2
cdr3_nt: TGTGCCAGCAGACTAGTGGTAGAGATCACTGAAGCTTTCTTT
cdr3_aa: CASRLVVEITEAFF

d_call: TRBD2
cdr3_length: 15
clone_size: -
j_call: TRBJ2-3
v_call: TRBV5-4
cdr3_nt: TGTGCCAGCAGCTTGGCTCGGGGGGGCACAGATACGCAGTATTTT
cdr3_aa: CASSLARGGTDTQYF